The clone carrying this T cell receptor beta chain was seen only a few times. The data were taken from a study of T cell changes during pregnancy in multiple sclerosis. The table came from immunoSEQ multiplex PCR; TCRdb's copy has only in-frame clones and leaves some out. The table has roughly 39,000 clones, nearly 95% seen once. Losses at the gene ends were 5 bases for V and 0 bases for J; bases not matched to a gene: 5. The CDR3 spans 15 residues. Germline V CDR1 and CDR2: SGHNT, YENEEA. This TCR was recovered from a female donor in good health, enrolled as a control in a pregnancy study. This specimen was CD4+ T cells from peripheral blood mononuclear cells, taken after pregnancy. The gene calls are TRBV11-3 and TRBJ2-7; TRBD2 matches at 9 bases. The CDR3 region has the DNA TGTGCCAGCAGCCCGGGCGGGGGGGACTCCTACGAGCAGTACTTC. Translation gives CASSPGGGDSYEQYF.